This T cell receptor (beta chain) was captured by sequencing in a study of blood T cell repertoires in COVID-19. Study-level information: Samples taken during acute and convalescent COVID-19 were collected in the United States, Italy and Spain. PBMCs, B-cell-depleted T cells, or T cells provided the cDNA or gDNA that made up the material.

The count of this clone is one. How the authors handled the data: Amplifying reference gene primers gave estimates of nucleated cell counts. Here immunoSEQ multiplex PCR was the method, and the copy in TCRdb shows in-frame clones only, minus some. V and J calls plus clone size are reproduced from that table; the DNA served to infer D and trimming. The data show about 48,000 clones, with around 85% seen just once and 15% to 17% held by the top ten. CDR1 and CDR2 from the germline V gene are DFQATT and SNEGSKA (reference sequence). Deletions cut 4 bases from V and 2 bases from J, with 3 bases between. The CDR3 runs to 10 residues.

Sequenced sample: peripheral blood. The source of this sequence is a human donor in a cohort sampled during active COVID-19. The donor label of this sample is uncertain. The gene calls are TRBV20-1 and TRBJ2-7; D ambiguous. Written as DNA, the CDR3 is TGCAGTGCTACTGCCTACGAGCAGTACTTC. This sequence encodes CSATAYEQYF.